A single sample is the source of the 14 T cell receptor beta chains below, sequenced in a study of patients and donors after allogeneic stem cell transplantation. MiXCR, run by TCRdb on the RT-PCR reads, gives a single entry per CDR3 protein. The data hold roughly 960,000 distinct CDR3 sequences, with roughly 17% observed a single time. Input material: blood, either unsorted or a sorted T cell fraction (not recorded which). These receptors originate from a human donor who was either an allogeneic HSCT recipient or a stem cell or donor lymphocyte infusion donor (not recorded which). It is not recorded whose cells these are; they may come from a transplant donor.

V and J are TRBV4-2 and TRBJ1-1; D call uncertain. V dropped 0 bases and J dropped 2 bases, with 10 bases sitting between them. CDR1 is LGHNA and CDR2 is YNFKEQ in the germline V gene. CDR3 size: 15 residues. The CDR3 is CASSQDVDVNTEAFF. CDR3 DNA: TGTGCCAGCAGCCAAGATGTGGATGTCAACACTGAAGCTTTCTTT.

Only a few counts were recorded for this clonotype. The V and J genes are TRBV20-1 and TRBJ1-2; TRBD1 might be the D (6 bases). The CDR3 sequence is 12 residues long. Germline V gene lookup returns CDR1 DFQATT and CDR2 SNEGSKA (reference sequence). Trimming removed 0 bases from V and 10 bases from J, with 12 bases in between. The CDR3 DNA is TGCAGTGCTAGAGAACAGGGAATCGACTACACCTTC. It yields the protein CSAREQGIDYTF.

V usage is TRBV5-4 and J usage is TRBJ2-1; 12 positions agree with TRBD2. Germline lookup yields CDR1 SGHNT and CDR2 YYREEE (reference sequence). The CDR3 runs 15 residues. The junction had 3 bases not matched to a gene; V was cut back by 0 bases and J by 8 bases. CDR3 nucleotides: TGTGCCAGCAGCTTGGGGACTAGCGGGGCCTATGAGCAGTTCTTC. Protein: CASSLGTSGAYEQFF.

The chain has TRBV18 and TRBJ1-2; a weak D match, TRBD1 (5 bases). CDR3 size: 15 residues. Germline V gene sequence: CDR1 KGHSH, CDR2 LQKENI. With 2 bases removed from V and 4 bases from J, the gap between germline ends came to 14 bases. CDR3 in amino acids: CASSPVGTSGYGYTF. DNA for the CDR3: TGTGCCAGCTCACCAGTCGGGACCTCGGGCTATGGCTACACCTTC.

The V call is TRBV24-1, the J call TRBJ2-5; 13 bases agree with TRBD2. The CDR3 runs to 19 residues. Trimming at V came to 4 bases and at J to 5 bases, leaving 15 bases not matched to a gene. CDR1 is KGHDR and CDR2 is SFDVKD in the germline V gene. CDR3 sequence reads: CATSDAGRGTSGKSETQYF. For the CDR3, the DNA is TGTGCCACCAGTGACGCCGGAAGGGGGACTAGCGGGAAGTCGGAGACCCAGTACTTC.

This clonotype was observed a few times. V gene TRBV5-1 combines with J gene TRBJ2-1; 11 nucleotides agree with TRBD2. V shed 7 bases, J shed 5 bases, and the junction held 14 bases outside the gene matches. Germline V gives CDR1 SGHRS, CDR2 YFSETQ. The CDR3 contains 17 residues. The CDR3 DNA sequence: TGCGCCAGCGGCGCAAGTTCCGGGACTAGCGGAAACAATGAGCAGTTCTTC. Translation gives CASGASSGTSGNNEQFF.

This sequence joins TRBV12-3 or TRBV12-4 and TRBJ2-5, with 7 nucleotides matching TRBD2. The CDR3 extends over 15 amino acids. The V gene end was trimmed by 6 bases and the J gene end by 5 bases; junction bases not matched to a gene: 12. The CDR3 DNA reads as TGTGCCAGCAGCCCCCGGGACTACCCGCGTGAGACCCAGTACTTC. Translating it yields CASSPRDYPRETQYF.

The chain has TRBV5-1 and TRBJ2-1, with TRBD2 identical over 7 bases. CDR3 length: 15 amino acids. Germline V CDR1 and CDR2: SGHRS, YFSETQ. The J segment lost 5 bases and the V segment lost 0 bases, leaving 5 bases of the junction unmatched. The CDR3: CASSLVPSGNNEQFF. Here the CDR3 DNA reads TGCGCCAGCAGCTTGGTCCCTAGCGGAAACAATGAGCAGTTCTTC.

This clonotype was seen repeatedly, ten times or more. The rearrangement joins TRBV12-3 or TRBV12-4 to TRBJ2-7, with TRBD1 matching over 7 bases. The CDR3 has 15 amino acids. J was trimmed by 2 bases and V by 6 bases; bases with no gene match: 10. The CDR3 here is CASSRDRVGAYEQYF. CDR3 coding DNA: TGTGCCAGCAGCCGCGACAGGGTGGGAGCCTACGAGCAGTACTTC.

This chain uses TRBV5-1 with TRBJ1-1; possible D gene TRBD1, 6 bases. This CDR3 has 13 amino acids. Germline assignment: CDR1 SGHRS and CDR2 YFSETQ. V dropped 4 bases and J dropped 4 bases, with 11 bases sitting between them. CDR3 residues: CASSNDRPTEAFF. The CDR3 DNA reads as TGCGCCAGCAGCAACGACAGGCCCACTGAAGCTTTCTTT.

This clonotype has just one count. The rearrangement uses TRBV4-1 and TRBJ2-2; D remains unclear. The germline V gene has CDR1 MGHRA and CDR2 YSYEKL. The CDR3 consists of 13 residues. Trimming cost V 2 bases and J 6 bases, with 7 bases left between them. CDR3 protein: CASSQQRPGELFF. The CDR3, as DNA: TGCGCCAGCAGCCAACAGAGGCCCGGGGAGCTGTTTTTT.

This clonotype has a handful of counts. The J gene is TRBJ2-1, the V gene TRBV3-1, with no clear D. Germline V gene data show CDR1 as LGHDT and CDR2 as YNNKEL (reference sequence). Trimming stripped 1 base from V and 5 bases from J, with 12 bases between. This CDR3 has 15 residues. The CDR3 nucleotides are TGTGCCAGCAGCCAAGGGTCTCACCCAAACAATGAGCAGTTCTTC. This gives the protein CASSQGSHPNNEQFF.

This chain joins TRBV7-8 and TRBJ1-2; D perhaps matches TRBD1 (5 bases). In germline, CDR1 is SGHVS, CDR2 FQNEAQ. The CDR3 length is 18 residues. V was clipped by 2 bases and J by 1 base, with 20 bases between them. In DNA, the CDR3 is TGTGCCAGCAGCTTAACCCTGGGGCGTGCCTCCGTTAACTATGGCTACACCTTC. Its translation: CASSLTLGRASVNYGYTF.

The chain is built from TRBV9 and TRBJ2-1; possible D gene TRBD2, 5 bases. This CDR3 is built from 15 residues. V lost 3 bases, J lost 2 bases, and 12 bases lay in between. Germline CDR1 SGDLS, CDR2 YYNGEE. CDR3 nucleotide sequence: TGTGCCAGCAGCGCCCTCACCGGGGCCTACAATGAGCAGTTCTTC. Amino acids: CASSALTGAYNEQFF. Complete variable domain (other parts from reference TRBV9 and TRBJ2-1): DSGVTQTPKHLITATGQRVTLRCSPRSGDLSVYWYQQSLDQGLQFLIQYYNGEERAKGNILERFSAQQFPDLHSELNLSSLELGDSALYFCASSALTGAYNEQFFGPGTRLTVL.